This TCR beta chain was profiled in a study of blood T cell repertoires in COVID-19. Whole-study context: Acute-phase and convalescent COVID-19 samples originated in the United States, Italy and Spain. PBMCs, B-cell-depleted T cells, or T cells were the source of the cDNA or gDNA that made up the material.

Looked up from germline, CDR1 is LNHDA and CDR2 is SQIVND (reference sequence). V lost 8 bases and J 5 bases, leaving 12 bases between the germline ends. The CDR3 runs to 13 residues. Original processing notes: Amplification of reference gene primers provided the estimated nucleated cell counts. Libraries were prepared by immunoSEQ multiplex PCR; TCRdb keeps only in-frame clonotypes and omits some of them. The V and J calls and the clone size are those of that table, but D and trimming were determined from the DNA. The table has under 75,000 clones, roughly nine tenths seen once. The chain has TRBV19 and TRBJ1-4; D is perhaps TRBD1 (5 bases). The sample was peripheral blood. This TCR derives from a man aged 45-65 years with active COVID-19. The CDR3 DNA reads as TGTGCCAGTGGGGAGGACAAGAATGAAAAACTGTTTTTT. As protein: CASGEDKNEKLFF.